This T cell receptor beta chain was retrieved from a study of blood T cell repertoires in COVID-19. Whole-study context: Acute and convalescent COVID-19 specimens originated in the United States, Italy and Spain. PBMCs, B-cell-depleted T cells, or T cells provided the cDNA or gDNA that made up the material.

Per germline, CDR1 SGHNT and CDR2 YYREEE (reference sequence). The V and J ends lost 4 bases and 5 bases, in that order; junction bases with no gene match: 12. CDR3 size: 16 residues. In the original analysis: Reference gene primers were amplified, and this amplification served to estimate nucleated cell counts. Profiled with immunoSEQ multiplex PCR; TCRdb holds only in-frame clones, not every one. That table gives V, J and clone size, and the DNA gave D and trimming. Among 80,000 to 100,000 clones listed, roughly 84% were seen once. The table lists this clone with a count of one. The chain links TRBV5-4 to TRBJ2-5, with 9 positions matching TRBD1. Source material: peripheral blood. The TCR originated in a woman aged 55 to 70 in a cohort sampled during active or convalescent COVID-19. CDR3 protein: CASSPGQGTRRETQYF. The CDR3 coding sequence is TGTGCCAGCAGCCCGGGACAGGGCACCCGTCGGGAGACCCAGTACTTC. Filled out from reference TRBV5-4 and TRBJ2-5, the complete variable domain reads ETGVTQSPTHLIKTRGQQVTLRCSSQSGHNTVSWYQQALGQGPQFIFQYYREEENGRGNFPPRFSGLQFPNYSSELNVNALELDDSALYLCASSPGQGTRRETQYFGPGTRLLVL.